The present T cell receptor beta chain was sequenced within a study of blood T cell repertoires in COVID-19 (dated by TCRdb to the early 2020s). Broadly, across the study: Collaborator samples came from the United States, Italy and Spain and covered acute and convalescent phases of COVID-19. The material from the prospective study consisted of cDNA or gDNA derived from T cells, B-cell-depleted T cells, or PBMCs. Deeply sampled blood TCRbeta repertoires from subjects exposed to, actively infected with, or recovered from COVID-19 were included in the dataset. The repertoires were released in a freely available public database meant as a resource for research on the immune response to SARS-CoV-2. Samples were obtained from the ongoing ImmuneRACE study (first 160 participants) and from 1,254 subjects provided by 6 global collaborators. Nearly every sample came with metadata listing a de-identified subject ID, COVID-19 status, age in years and sex. Where available, HLA class I and class II types were obtained from metadata supplied by the sample provider rather than from assay-based typing. What the work shows at the level of the full study, not this receptor alone: The amount of clinical and demographic metadata varied by source and participant and was provided uncurated.

Collaborating institutions collected whole blood in K2EDTA tubes following their own protocols. Collaborator samples were shipped for TCRbeta analysis as frozen whole blood, isolated PBMCs, or DNA extracted from either sample type. Of note for this clone: What this receptor recognizes is not known. The input lacks base qualities; no much larger clone sits a single base away.

TCRbeta CDR3 regions were amplified from genomic DNA by means of the immunoSEQ Assay, a bias-controlled multiplex PCR. Regarding the original processing steps: Nucleated cell counts per sample were estimated from amplification of reference gene primers within the assay. Sequence reads were collapsed and filtered to measure the absolute abundance of every unique TCRbeta CDR3 rearrangement. Productive Simpson clonality was computed per sample as the square root of Simpson's diversity index over productive rearrangements. The table was pulled from immuneACCESS by TCRdb, which kept in-frame rearrangements only. Such tables lose some clones; where checked, under half of the loss comes from unresolved V genes, and the rest has no known cause. The D gene and trimming were derived from the DNA, and the V and J assignments and clone size from that table. The sample profile shows 200,000 or so clones; roughly four fifths of them were found once. The top ten hold approximately 6.5% of the sample.

This sequence was found in a woman aged 40 to 49 with acute or convalescent COVID-19. The sequencing input was peripheral blood.

The DNA reads as follows: TGTGCCAGCAGCCCCGGACAGGGTCTCTACGAGCAGTACTTC. Translated, it gives CASSPGQGLYEQYF. The sequence is built from TRBV5-6 and TRBJ2-7, with 8 bases in between that match TRBD1. The CDR3 contains 14 residues, cysteine and phenylalanine counted. Just CDR3 DNA is preserved here, 42 bases in frame from base 1. CDR1 and CDR2 are drawn from the germline V gene: SGHDT, YYEEEE. Relative to germline, V is missing 4 bases and J is missing 3 bases, with 6 bases of the junction outside any gene match.